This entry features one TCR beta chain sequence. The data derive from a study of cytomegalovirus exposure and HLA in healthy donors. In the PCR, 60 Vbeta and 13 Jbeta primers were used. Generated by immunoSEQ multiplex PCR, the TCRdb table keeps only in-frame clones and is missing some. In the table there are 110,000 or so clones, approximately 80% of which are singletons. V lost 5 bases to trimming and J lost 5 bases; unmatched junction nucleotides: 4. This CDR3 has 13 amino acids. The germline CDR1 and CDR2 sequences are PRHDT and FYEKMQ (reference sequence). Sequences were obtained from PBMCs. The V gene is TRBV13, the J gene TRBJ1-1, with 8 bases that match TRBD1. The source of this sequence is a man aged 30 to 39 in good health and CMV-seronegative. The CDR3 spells CASSRTGRTEAFF. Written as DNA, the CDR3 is TGTGCCAGCAGCCGGACAGGGAGGACTGAAGCTTTCTTT.